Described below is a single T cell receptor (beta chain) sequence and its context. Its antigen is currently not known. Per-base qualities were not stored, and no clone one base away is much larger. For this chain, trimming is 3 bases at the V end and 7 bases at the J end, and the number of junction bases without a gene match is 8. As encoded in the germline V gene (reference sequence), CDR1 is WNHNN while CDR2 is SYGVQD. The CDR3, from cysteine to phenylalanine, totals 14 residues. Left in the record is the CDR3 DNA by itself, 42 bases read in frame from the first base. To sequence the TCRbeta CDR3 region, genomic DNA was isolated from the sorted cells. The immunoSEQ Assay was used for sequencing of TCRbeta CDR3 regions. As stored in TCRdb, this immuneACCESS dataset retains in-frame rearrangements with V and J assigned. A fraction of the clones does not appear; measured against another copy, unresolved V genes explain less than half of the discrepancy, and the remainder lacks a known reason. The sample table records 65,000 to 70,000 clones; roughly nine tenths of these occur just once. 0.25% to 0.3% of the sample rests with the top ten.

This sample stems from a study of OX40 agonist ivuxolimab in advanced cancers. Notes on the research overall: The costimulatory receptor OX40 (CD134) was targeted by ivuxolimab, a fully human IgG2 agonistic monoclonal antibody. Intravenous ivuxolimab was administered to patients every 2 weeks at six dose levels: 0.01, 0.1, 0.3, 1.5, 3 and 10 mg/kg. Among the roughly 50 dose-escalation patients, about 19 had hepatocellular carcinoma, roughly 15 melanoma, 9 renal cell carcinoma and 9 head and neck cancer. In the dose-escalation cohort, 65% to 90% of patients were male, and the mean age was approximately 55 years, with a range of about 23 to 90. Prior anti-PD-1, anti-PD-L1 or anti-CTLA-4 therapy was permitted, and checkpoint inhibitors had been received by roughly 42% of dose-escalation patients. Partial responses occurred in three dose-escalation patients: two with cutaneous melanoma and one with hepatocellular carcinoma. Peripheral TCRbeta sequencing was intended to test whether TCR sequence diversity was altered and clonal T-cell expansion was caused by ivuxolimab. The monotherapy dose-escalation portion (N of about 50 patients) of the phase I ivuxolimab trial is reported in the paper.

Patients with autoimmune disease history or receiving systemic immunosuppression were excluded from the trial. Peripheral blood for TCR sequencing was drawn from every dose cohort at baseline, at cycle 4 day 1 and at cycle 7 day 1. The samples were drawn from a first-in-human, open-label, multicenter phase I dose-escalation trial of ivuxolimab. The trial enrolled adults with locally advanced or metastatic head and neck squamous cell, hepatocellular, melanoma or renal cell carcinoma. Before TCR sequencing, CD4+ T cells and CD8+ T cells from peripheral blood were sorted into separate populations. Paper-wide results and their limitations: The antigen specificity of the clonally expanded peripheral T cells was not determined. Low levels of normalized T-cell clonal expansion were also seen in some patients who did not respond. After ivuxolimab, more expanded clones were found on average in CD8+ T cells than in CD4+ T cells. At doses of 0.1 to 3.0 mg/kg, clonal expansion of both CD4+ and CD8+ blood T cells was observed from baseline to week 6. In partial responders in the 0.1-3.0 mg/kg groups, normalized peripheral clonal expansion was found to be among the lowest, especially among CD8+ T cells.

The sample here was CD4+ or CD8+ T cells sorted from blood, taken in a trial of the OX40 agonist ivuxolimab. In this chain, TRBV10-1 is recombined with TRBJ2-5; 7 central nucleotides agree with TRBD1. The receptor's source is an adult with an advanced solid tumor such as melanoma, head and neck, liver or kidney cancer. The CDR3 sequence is CASSESGPGGTQYF. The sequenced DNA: TGCGCCAGCAGTGAATCCGGGCCAGGGGGGACCCAGTACTTC.